This note documents a single T cell receptor beta chain sequence. Its antigen is as yet unknown. The repertoire was sequenced with immunoSEQ multiplex PCR; TCRdb's copy has only in-frame clones and lacks some. The sample gives about 130,000 clones, roughly 90% of which show up once; approximately 6% is in the top ten. The CDR3 has 15 residues. V shed 5 bases, J shed 1 base, and the junction held 6 bases outside the gene matches. Per germline, CDR1 MNHEY and CDR2 SVGEGT. The analysis combined second doses at about 4 or about 12 weeks. These data are taken from a study of T cell responses to AZD1222 COVID-19 vaccine. Findings of the study overall: Compared with day 0, the breadth and depth of the Spike-specific TCR repertoire rose significantly after two doses of AZD1222.

The sequence came from an adult who received the AZD1222 COVID-19 vaccine. The chain joins TRBV6-2 or TRBV6-3 to TRBJ1-2, with TRBD1 identical over 8 bases. This sample comprised peripheral blood, obtained 28 days after the second AZD1222 dose. This CDR3 is CASSLRDRSNYGYTF. CDR3 nucleotides: TGTGCCAGCAGTCTCCGGGACAGGAGTAACTATGGCTACACCTTC.